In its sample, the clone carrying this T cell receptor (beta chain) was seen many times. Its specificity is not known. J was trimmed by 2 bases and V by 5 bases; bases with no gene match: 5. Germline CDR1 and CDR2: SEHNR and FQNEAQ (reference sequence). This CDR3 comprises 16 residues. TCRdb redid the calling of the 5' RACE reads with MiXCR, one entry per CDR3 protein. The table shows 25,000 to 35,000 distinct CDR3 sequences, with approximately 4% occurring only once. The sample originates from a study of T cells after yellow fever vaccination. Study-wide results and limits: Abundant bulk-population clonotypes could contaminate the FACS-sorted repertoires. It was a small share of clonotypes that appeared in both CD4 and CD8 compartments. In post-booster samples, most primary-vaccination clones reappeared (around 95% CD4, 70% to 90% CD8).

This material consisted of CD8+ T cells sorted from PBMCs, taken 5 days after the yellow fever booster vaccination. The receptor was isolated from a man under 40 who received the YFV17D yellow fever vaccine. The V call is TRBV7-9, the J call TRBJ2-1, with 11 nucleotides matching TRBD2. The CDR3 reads CASSDPSGRPYNEQFF. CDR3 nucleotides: TGTGCCAGCAGCGACCCTAGCGGGAGGCCCTACAATGAGCAGTTCTTC.